This paragraph reports one T cell receptor beta chain. The CDR3 has 12 residues. Germline V gene sequence: CDR1 SNHLY, CDR2 FYNNEI. Trimming stripped 7 bases from V and 3 bases from J, with 9 bases between. Per the study methods: ImmunoSEQ output lacked quality scores and full-length reads, limiting matched filtering. Clones were sequenced by immunoSEQ multiplex PCR, and TCRdb holds only the in-frame ones, with some missing. V and J calls and clone size are those listed in that table; D and trimming were worked out from the DNA. The sample lists some 2,000,000 clones, about 95% occurring once. This sample is drawn from a study of shared clonotypes between healthy human individuals. Across the whole study: Each donor had three CD4 naive, three CD4 memory, two CD8 naive and one CD8 memory plate.

CD45RO-negative CD8 cells positively selected for CCR7 made up the naive population, which excluded terminally differentiated effector memory CD45RA+ cells. HIV-negative, healthy adults without recent acute infections or vaccinations were the donors. V usage is TRBV2 and J usage is TRBJ1-2; no clear D. The receptor was derived from a man aged 18 to 29 in good health. The sample was naive CD8+ T cells sorted from blood. This CDR3 is CASNGQYYGYTF. CDR3 DNA sequence: TGTGCCAGCAATGGGCAGTACTATGGCTACACCTTC.